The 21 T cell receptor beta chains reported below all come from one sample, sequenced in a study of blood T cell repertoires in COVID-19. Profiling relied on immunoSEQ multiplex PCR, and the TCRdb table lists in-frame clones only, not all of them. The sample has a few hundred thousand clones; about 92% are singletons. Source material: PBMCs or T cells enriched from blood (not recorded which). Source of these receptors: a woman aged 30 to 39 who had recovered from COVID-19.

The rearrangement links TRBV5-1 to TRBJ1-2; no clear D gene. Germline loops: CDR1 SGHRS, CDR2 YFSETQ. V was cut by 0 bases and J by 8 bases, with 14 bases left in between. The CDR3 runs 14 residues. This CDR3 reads CASSLEWGVEGYTF. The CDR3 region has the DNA TGCGCCAGCAGCTTGGAGTGGGGAGTAGAGGGCTACACCTTC. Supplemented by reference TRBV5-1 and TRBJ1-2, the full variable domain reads KAGVTQTPRYLIKTRGQQVTLSCSPISGHRSVSWYQQTPGQGLQFLFEYFSETQRNKGNFPGRFSGRQFSNSRSEMNVSTLELGDSALYLCASSLEWGVEGYTFGSGTRLTVV.

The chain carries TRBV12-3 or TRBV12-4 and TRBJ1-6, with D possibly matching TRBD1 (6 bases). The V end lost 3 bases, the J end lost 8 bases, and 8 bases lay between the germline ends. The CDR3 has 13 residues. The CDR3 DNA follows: TGTGCCAGCAGTTTTTACAGGGATTCACCCCTCCACTTT. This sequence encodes CASSFYRDSPLHF.

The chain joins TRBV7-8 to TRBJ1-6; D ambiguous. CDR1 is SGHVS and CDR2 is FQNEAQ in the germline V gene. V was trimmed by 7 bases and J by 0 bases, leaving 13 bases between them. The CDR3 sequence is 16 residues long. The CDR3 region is CASMRFLGSYNSPLHF. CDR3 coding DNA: TGTGCCAGCATGAGGTTTTTGGGCTCCTATAATTCACCCCTCCACTTT.

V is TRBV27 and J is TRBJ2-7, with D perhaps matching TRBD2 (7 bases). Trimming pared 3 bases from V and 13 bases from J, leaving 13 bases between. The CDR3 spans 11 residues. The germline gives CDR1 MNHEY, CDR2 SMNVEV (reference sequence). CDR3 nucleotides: TGTGCCAGCAGTTTTGGGGGGGCCGTCTACTTC. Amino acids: CASSFGGAVYF.

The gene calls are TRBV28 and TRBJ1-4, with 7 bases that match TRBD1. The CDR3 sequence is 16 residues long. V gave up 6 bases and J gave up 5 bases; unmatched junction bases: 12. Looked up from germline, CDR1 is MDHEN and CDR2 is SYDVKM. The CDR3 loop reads CASSIGGLQGNEKLFF. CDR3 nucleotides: TGTGCCAGCAGCATCGGGGGATTACAGGGGAATGAAAAACTGTTTTTT.

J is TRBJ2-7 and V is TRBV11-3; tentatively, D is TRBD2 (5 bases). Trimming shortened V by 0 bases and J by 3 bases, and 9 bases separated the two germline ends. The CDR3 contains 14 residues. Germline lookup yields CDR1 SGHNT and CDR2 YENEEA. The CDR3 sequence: CASSLDPTSYEQYF. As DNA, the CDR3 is TGTGCCAGCAGCTTAGACCCCACTAGCTACGAGCAGTACTTC.

Here the CDR3 reads CASSSTGNSGANVLTF. The DNA of the CDR3 is TGTGCCAGCTCATCGACAGGGAACTCTGGGGCCAACGTCCTGACTTTC. This chain uses TRBV18 with TRBJ2-6; TRBD1 aligns across 7 bases. The CDR3 runs to 16 residues. Germline CDR1 and CDR2: KGHSH and LQKENI. Germline trimming cut 5 bases from V and 0 bases from J; bases unmatched to any gene: 4.

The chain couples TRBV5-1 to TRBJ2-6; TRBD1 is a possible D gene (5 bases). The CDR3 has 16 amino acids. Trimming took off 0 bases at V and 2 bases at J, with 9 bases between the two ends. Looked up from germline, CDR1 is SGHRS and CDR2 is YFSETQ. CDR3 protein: CASSLDGATGANVLTF. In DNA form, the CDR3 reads TGCGCCAGCAGCTTGGATGGGGCAACTGGGGCCAACGTCCTGACTTTC.

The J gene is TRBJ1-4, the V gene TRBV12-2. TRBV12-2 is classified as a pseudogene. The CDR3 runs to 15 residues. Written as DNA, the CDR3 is TGTGCAAGTCGCTTAGGTGGAGGGCCGGATGAAAAACTGTTTTTT. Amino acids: CASRLGGGPDEKLFF.

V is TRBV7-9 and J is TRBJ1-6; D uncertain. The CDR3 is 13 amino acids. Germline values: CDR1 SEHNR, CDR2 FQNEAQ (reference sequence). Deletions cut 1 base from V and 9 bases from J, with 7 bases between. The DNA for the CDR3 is TGTGCCAGCAGCTTAGTGGCGGTTTCACCCCTCCACTTT. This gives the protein CASSLVAVSPLHF.

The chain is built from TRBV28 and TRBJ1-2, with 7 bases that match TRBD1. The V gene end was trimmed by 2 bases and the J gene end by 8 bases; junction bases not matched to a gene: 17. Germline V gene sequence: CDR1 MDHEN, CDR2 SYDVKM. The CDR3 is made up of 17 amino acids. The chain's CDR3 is CASSLVVKGARYLGYTF. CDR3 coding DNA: TGTGCCAGCAGTTTAGTTGTAAAGGGGGCGCGGTACTTAGGCTACACCTTC.

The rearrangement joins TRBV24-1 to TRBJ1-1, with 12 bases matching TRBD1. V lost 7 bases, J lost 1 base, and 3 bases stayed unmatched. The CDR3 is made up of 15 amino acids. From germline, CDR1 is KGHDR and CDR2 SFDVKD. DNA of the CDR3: TGTGCCACCAGGGGACAGGGGGCTGGGAACACTGAAGCTTTCTTT. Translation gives CATRGQGAGNTEAFF.

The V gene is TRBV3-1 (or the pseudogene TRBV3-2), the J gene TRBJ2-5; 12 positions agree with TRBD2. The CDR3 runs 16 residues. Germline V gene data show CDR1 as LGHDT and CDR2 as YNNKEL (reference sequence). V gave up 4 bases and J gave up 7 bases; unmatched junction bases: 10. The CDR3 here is CASSPKTSGSFVTQYF. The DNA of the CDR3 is TGTGCCAGCAGCCCTAAGACTAGCGGGAGTTTTGTGACCCAGTACTTC.

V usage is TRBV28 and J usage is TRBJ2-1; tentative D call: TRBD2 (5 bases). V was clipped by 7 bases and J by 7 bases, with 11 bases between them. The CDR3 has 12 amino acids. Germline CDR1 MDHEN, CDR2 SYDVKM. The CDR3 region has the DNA TGTGCCAGCACCACTAGTCTGAATGAGCAGTTCTTC. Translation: CASTTSLNEQFF. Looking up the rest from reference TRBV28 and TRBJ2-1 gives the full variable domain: DVKVTQSSRYLVKRTGEKVFLECVQDMDHENMFWYRQDPGLGLRLIYFSYDVKMKEKGDIPEGYSVSREKKERFSLILESASTNQTSMYLCASTTSLNEQFFGPGTRLTVL.

CDR3 sequence (DNA): TGTGCCAGCAGTAGAGTAGAGGACAGCGTCCGATTCTTC. Translated: CASSRVEDSVRFF. The V gene is TRBV2, the J gene TRBJ2-1; TRBD1 is a possible D gene (6 bases). CDR1 is SNHLY, CDR2 FYNNEI, per germline. Trimming took off 5 bases at V and 16 bases at J, with 21 bases between the two ends. The CDR3 extends over 13 amino acids.

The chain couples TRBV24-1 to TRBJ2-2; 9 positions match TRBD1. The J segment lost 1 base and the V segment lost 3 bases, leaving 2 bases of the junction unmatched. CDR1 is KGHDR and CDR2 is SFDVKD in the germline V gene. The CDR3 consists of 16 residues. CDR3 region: CATSDRTGENTGELFF. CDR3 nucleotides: TGTGCCACCAGTGATCGGACAGGGGAGAACACCGGGGAGCTGTTTTTT.

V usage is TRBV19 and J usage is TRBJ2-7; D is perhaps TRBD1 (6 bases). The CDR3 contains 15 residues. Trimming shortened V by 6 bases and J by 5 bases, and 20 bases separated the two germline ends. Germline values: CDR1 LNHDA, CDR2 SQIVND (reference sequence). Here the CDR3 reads CASSLEGQGPNEQYF. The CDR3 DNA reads TGTGCCAGTAGCCTGGAAGGCCAGGGGCCCAACGAGCAGTACTTC. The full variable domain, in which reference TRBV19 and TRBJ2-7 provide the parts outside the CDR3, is DGGITQSPKYLFRKEGQNVTLSCEQNLNHDAMYWYRQDPGQGLRLIYYSQIVNDFQKGDIAEGYSVSREKKESFPLTVTSAQKNPTAFYLCASSLEGQGPNEQYFGPGTRLTVT.

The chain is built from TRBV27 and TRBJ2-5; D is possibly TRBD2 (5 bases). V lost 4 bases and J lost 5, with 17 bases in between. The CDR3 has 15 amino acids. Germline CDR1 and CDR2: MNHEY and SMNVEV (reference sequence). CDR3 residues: CASSYSTTRLETQYF. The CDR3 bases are TGTGCCAGCAGTTATTCGACCACTAGGCTCGAGACCCAGTACTTC.

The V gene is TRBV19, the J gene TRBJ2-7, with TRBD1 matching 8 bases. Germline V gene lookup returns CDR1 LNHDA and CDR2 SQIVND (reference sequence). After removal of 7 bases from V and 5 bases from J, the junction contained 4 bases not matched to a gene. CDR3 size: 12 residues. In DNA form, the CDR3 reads TGTGCCAGTAAAACAGGGGGACACGAGCAGTACTTC. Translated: CASKTGGHEQYF.

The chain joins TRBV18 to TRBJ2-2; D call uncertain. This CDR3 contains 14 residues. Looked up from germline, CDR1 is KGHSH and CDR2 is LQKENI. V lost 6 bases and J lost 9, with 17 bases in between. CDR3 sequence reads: CASSPVDFSRELFF. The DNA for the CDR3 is TGTGCCAGCTCCCCTGTAGACTTTTCGCGGGAGCTGTTTTTT.

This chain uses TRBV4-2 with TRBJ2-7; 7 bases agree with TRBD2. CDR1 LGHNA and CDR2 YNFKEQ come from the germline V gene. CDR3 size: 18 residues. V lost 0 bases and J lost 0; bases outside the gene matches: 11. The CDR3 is CASSQDGRAGLSSYEQYF. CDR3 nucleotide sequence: TGTGCCAGCAGCCAAGACGGAAGAGCGGGGCTAAGCTCCTACGAGCAGTACTTC.